This T cell receptor beta chain was identified during a study of vaccination and CD4 T cells after COVID-19. Treatment noted: 10-day PBMC culture with coronavirus spike peptide pools or control peptides (ViraFEST assay). Via ViraFEST, peptide pools expanded antigen-specific T cells before TCR sequencing. Germline assignment: CDR1 LNHNV and CDR2 YYDKDF (reference sequence). The CDR3 consists of 16 residues. V was cut by 5 bases and J by 1 base, with 14 bases left in between. Researchers used the Oncomine TCR Beta short-read assay to sequence DNA from cultured CD4+ T cells. Cultures of CD4+ T cells served as the source for extracting genomic DNA. TCRdb processed the PCR reads anew with MiXCR; each CDR3 protein has one entry. The sample carries 20,000 to 25,000 distinct CDR3 sequences, approximately 56% recorded once. On this clonotype: What it binds is unknown.

The sequence was obtained from a human donor who received a COVID-19 vaccine. V and J are TRBV15 and TRBJ2-2; D is unclear. The sample consisted of CD4+ T cells from blood, cultured in vitro, taken after SARS-CoV-2 vaccination. CDR3 sequence: CATSSKRGRNTGELFF. The CDR3 region has the DNA TGTGCCACCAGCTCAAAAAGAGGCAGGAACACCGGGGAGCTGTTTTTT.